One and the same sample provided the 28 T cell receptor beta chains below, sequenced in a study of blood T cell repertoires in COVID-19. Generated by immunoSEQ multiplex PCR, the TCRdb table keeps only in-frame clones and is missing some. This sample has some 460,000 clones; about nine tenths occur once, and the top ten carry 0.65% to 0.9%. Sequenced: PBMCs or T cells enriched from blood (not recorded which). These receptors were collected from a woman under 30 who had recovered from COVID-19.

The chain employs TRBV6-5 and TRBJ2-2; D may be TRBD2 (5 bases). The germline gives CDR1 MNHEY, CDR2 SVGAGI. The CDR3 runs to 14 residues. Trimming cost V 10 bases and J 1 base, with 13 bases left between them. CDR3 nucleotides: TGTGCCACCCAAGGACTCCGGAACACCGGGGAGCTGTTTTTT. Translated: CATQGLRNTGELFF.

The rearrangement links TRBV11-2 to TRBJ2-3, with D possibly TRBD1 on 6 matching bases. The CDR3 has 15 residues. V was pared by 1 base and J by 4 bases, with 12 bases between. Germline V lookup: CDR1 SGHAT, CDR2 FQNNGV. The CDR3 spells CASSLGGLVADTQYF. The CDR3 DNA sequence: TGTGCCAGCAGCTTAGGGGGGCTAGTGGCAGATACGCAGTATTTT.

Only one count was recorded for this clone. The CDR3 is CASTSGQNYGYTF. The CDR3 bases are TGTGCCAGCACCTCGGGACAGAACTATGGCTACACCTTC. The chain joins TRBV3-1 (or the pseudogene TRBV3-2) to TRBJ1-2; 7 nucleotides agree with TRBD1. This CDR3 has 13 residues. Germline V gives CDR1 LGHDT, CDR2 YNNKEL (reference sequence). The V segment lost 7 bases and the J segment 2 bases; nucleotides outside the gene matches: 4.

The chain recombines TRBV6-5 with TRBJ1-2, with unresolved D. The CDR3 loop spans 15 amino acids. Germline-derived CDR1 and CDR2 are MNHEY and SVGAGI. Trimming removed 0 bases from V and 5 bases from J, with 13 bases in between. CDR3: CASSYSYSPAYGYTF. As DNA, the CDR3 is TGTGCCAGCAGTTACTCGTATAGCCCCGCGTATGGCTACACCTTC.

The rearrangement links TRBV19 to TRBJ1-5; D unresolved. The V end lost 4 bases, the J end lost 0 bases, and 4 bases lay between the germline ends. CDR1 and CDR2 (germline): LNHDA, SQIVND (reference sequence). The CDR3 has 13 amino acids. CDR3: CASSKYSNQPQHF. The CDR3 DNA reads TGTGCCAGTAGTAAATATAGCAATCAGCCCCAGCATTTT. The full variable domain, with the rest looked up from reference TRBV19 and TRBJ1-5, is DGGITQSPKYLFRKEGQNVTLSCEQNLNHDAMYWYRQDPGQGLRLIYYSQIVNDFQKGDIAEGYSVSREKKESFPLTVTSAQKNPTAFYLCASSKYSNQPQHFGDGTRLSIL.

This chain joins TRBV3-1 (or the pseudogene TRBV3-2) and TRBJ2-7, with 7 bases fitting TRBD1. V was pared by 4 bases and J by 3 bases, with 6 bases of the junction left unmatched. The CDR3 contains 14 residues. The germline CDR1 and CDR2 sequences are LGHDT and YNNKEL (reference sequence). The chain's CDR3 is CASSPGQAIYEQYF. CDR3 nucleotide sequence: TGTGCCAGCAGCCCCGGACAGGCGATCTACGAGCAGTACTTC.

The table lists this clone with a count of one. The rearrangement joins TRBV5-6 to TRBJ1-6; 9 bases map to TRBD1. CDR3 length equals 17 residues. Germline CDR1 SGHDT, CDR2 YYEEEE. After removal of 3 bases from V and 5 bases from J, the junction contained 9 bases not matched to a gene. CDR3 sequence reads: CASSSLRQGGNNSPLHF. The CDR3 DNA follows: TGTGCCAGCAGCTCCTTACGACAGGGGGGAAATAATTCACCCCTCCACTTT.

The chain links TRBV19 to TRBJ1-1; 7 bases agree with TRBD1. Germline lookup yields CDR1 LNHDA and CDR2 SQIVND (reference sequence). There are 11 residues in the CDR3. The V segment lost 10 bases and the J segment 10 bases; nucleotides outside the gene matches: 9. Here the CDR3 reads CATGSQGRAFF. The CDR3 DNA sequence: TGTGCCACCGGTTCACAGGGGAGAGCTTTCTTT.

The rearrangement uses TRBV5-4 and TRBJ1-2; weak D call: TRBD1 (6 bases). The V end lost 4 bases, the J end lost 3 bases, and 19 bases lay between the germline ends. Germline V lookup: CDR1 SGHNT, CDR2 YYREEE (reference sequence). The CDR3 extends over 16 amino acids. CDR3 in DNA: TGTGCCAGCAGCCGGGGCCAAGGGGCAGGGGACTATGGCTACACCTTC. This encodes CASSRGQGAGDYGYTF.

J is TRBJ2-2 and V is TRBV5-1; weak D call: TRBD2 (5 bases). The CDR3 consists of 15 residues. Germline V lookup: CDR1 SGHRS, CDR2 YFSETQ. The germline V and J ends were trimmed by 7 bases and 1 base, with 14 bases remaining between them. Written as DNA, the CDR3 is TGCGCCAGCGGAGATCCGGGAATGAACACCGGGGAGCTGTTTTTT. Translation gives CASGDPGMNTGELFF.

The CDR3 reads CASSPRGVTDTQYF. The CDR3 nucleotides read TGTGCCAGCAGCCCCAGGGGGGTCACAGATACGCAGTATTTT. The V gene is TRBV9, the J gene TRBJ2-3, with D possibly being TRBD1 (7 bases). Trimming pared 4 bases from V and 2 bases from J, leaving 11 bases between. The germline V gene encodes CDR1 SGDLS and CDR2 YYNGEE. The CDR3 is 14 amino acids.

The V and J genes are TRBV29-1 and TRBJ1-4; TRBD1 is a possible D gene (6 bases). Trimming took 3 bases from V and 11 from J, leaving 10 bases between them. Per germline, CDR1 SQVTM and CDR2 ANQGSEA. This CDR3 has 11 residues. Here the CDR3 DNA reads TGCAGCGTTGATGAGGGGGGGAAACTGTTTTTT. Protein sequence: CSVDEGGKLFF.

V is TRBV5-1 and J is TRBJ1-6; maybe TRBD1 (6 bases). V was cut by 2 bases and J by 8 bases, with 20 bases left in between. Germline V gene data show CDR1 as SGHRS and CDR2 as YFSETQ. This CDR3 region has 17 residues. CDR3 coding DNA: TGCGCCAGCAGCTTAAAATTTCTTCAGGGGAGGGATTCACCCCTCCACTTT. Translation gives CASSLKFLQGRDSPLHF.

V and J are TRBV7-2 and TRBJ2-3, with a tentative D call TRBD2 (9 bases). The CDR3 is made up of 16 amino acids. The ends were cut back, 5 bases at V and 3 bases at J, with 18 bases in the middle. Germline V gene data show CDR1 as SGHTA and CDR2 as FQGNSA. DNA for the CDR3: TGTGCCAGCAGCCCCCAGGGGGCGGGGGGGACAGATACGCAGTATTTT. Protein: CASSPQGAGGTDTQYF. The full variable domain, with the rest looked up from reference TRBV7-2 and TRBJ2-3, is GAGVSQSPSNKVTEKGKDVELRCDPISGHTALYWYRQSLGQGLEFLIYFQGNSAPDKSGLPSDRFSAERTGGSVSTLTIQRTQQEDSAVYLCASSPQGAGGTDTQYFGPGTRLTVL.

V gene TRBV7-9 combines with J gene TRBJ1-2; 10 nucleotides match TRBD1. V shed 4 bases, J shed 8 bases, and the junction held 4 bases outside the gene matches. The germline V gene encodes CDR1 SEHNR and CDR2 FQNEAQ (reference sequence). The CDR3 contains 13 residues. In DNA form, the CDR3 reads TGTGCCAGCAGCTCGGGGGACAGGGGAGGCTACACCTTC. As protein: CASSSGDRGGYTF.

The CDR3 here is CASSQPGHTDTQYF. CDR3 DNA: TGTGCCAGCAGCCAGCCCGGACACACAGATACGCAGTATTTT. The rearrangement joins TRBV3-1 (or the pseudogene TRBV3-2) to TRBJ2-3; weak D call: TRBD1 (5 bases). V was trimmed by 3 bases and J by 2 bases, leaving 9 bases between them. The CDR3 length is 14 residues. Germline CDR1 reads LGHDT; CDR2 reads YNNKEL (reference sequence).

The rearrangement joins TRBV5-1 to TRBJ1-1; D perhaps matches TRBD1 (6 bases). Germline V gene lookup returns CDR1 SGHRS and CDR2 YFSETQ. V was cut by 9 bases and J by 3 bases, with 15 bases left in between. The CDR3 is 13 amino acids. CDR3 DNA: TGCGCCACCTCAACAGGGTCGGACACTGAAGCTTTCTTT. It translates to CATSTGSDTEAFF.

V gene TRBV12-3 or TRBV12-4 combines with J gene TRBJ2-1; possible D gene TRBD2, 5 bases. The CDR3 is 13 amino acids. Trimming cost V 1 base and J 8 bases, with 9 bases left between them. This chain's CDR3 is CASSLVSGDEQFF. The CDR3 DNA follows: TGTGCCAGCAGTTTAGTCTCCGGGGATGAGCAGTTCTTC.

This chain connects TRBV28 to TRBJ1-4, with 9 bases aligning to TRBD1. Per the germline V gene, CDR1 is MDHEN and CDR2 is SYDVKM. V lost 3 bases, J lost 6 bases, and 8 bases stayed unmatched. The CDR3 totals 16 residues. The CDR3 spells CASSFFPGTGYEKLFF. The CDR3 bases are TGTGCCAGCAGTTTTTTTCCCGGGACAGGGTATGAAAAACTGTTTTTT.

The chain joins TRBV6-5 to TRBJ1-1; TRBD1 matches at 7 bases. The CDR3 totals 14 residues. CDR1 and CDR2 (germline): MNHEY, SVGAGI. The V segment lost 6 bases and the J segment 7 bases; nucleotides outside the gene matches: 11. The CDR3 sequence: CASSTPTGAGEAFF. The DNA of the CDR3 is TGTGCCAGCAGCACGCCTACAGGGGCAGGTGAAGCTTTCTTT.

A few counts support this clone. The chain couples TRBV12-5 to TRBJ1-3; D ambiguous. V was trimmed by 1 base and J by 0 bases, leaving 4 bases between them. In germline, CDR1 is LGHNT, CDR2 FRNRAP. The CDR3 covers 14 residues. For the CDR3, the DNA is TGTGCTAGTGGTTTGGGAGTCTCTGGAAACACCATATATTTT. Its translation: CASGLGVSGNTIYF.

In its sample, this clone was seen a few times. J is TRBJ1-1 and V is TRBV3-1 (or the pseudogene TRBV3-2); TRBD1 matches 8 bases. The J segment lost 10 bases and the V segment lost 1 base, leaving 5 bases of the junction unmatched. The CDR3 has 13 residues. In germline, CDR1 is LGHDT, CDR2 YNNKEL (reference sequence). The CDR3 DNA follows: TGTGCCAGCAGCCAAGCCACCGACAGGGGAGCTTTCTTT. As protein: CASSQATDRGAFF.

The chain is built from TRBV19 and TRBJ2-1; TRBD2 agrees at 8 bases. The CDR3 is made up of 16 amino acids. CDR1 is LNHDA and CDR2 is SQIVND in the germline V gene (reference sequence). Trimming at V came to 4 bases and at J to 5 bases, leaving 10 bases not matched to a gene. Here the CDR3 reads CASSTLSGGLDNEQFF. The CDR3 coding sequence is TGTGCCAGTAGTACCCTAAGCGGGGGCCTGGACAATGAGCAGTTCTTC.

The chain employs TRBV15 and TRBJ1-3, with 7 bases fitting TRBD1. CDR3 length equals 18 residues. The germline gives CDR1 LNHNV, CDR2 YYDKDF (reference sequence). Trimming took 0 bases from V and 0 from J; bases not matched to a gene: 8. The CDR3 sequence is CATSRDLGQVDSGNTIYF. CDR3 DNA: TGTGCCACCAGCAGAGATCTAGGACAGGTCGACTCTGGAAACACCATATATTTT.

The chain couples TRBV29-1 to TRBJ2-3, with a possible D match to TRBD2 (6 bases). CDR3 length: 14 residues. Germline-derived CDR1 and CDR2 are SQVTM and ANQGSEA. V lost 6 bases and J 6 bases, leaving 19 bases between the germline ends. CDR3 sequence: CSVPPGAIPDTQYF. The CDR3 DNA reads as TGCAGCGTCCCCCCGGGAGCGATCCCGGATACGCAGTATTTT.

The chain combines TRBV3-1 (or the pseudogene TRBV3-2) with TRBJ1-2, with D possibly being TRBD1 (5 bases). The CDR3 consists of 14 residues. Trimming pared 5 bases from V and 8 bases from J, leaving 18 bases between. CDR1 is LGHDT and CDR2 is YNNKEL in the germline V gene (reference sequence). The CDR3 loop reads CASSSMGGSGGYTF. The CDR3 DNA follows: TGTGCCAGCAGCTCTATGGGGGGGAGCGGCGGCTACACCTTC.

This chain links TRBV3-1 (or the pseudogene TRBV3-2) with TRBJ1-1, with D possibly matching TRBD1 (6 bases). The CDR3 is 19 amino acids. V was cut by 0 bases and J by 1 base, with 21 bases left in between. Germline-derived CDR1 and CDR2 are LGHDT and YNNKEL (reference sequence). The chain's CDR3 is CASSQEGNPPWGPNTEAFF. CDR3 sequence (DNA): TGTGCCAGCAGCCAAGAAGGCAACCCTCCCTGGGGGCCGAACACTGAAGCTTTCTTT.

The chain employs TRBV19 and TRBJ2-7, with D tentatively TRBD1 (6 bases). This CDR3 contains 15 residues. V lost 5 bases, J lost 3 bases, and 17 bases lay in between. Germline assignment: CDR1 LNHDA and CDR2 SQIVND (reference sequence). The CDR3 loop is CASSPDSFSFYEQYF. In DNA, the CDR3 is TGTGCCAGTAGTCCGGACAGTTTTTCATTCTACGAGCAGTACTTC. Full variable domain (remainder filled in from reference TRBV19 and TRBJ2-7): DGGITQSPKYLFRKEGQNVTLSCEQNLNHDAMYWYRQDPGQGLRLIYYSQIVNDFQKGDIAEGYSVSREKKESFPLTVTSAQKNPTAFYLCASSPDSFSFYEQYFGPGTRLTVT.